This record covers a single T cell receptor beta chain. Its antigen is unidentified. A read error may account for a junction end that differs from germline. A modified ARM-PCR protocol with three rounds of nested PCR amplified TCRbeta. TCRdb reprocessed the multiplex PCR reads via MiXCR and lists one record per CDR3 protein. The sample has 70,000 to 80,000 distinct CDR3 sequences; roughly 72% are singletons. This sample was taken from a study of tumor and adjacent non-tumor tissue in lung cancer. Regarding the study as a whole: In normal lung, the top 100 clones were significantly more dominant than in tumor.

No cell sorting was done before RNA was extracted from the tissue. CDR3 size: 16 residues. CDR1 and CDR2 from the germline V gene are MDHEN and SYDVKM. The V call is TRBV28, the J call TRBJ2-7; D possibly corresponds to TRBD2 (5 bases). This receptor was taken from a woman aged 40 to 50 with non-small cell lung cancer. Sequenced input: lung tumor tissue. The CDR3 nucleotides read TGTGTCAGCAGTCTTCCCGGGATAAGGACCTCCTACGAGCAGTACTTC. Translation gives CVSSLPGIRTSYEQYF.